Following are 27 T cell receptor beta chains from one sample sequenced in a study of shared clonotypes between healthy human individuals. Generated by immunoSEQ multiplex PCR, the TCRdb table keeps only in-frame clones and is missing some. The data hold approximately 330,000 clones, with 73% observed a single time. The sequenced sample was memory CD4+ T cells sorted from blood. Subset in this sample: CD45RA-negative fraction. All receptors derive from a young man in good health.

This chain uses TRBV7-2 with TRBJ2-7; TRBD2 agrees at 9 bases. The V gene end was trimmed by 3 bases and the J gene end by 4 bases; junction bases not matched to a gene: 4. Germline CDR1 reads SGHTA; CDR2 reads FQGNSA. The CDR3 spans 14 residues. CDR3: CASSFSSGIYEQYF. The CDR3 DNA reads TGTGCCAGCAGCTTCTCTAGCGGGATTTACGAGCAGTACTTC.

The chain carries TRBV5-1 and TRBJ2-2; 10 nucleotides align to TRBD1. This CDR3 is 15 amino acids long. V lost 7 bases to trimming and J lost 5 bases; unmatched junction nucleotides: 8. Germline CDR1 SGHRS, CDR2 YFSETQ. CDR3 region: CASGLGTGVTGELFF. In nucleotides, the CDR3 is TGCGCCAGCGGCCTCGGGACAGGGGTTACCGGGGAGCTGTTTTTT.

V usage is TRBV4-2 and J usage is TRBJ2-5; TRBD1 agrees at 8 bases. The CDR3 has 13 residues. The V gene's germline CDR1 is LGHNA and CDR2 YNFKEQ. With 4 bases clipped from V and 3 bases from J, the junction kept 1 base outside the gene matches. CDR3 loop: CASSLDREETQYF. The CDR3 DNA reads TGTGCCAGCAGCCTGGACAGGGAAGAGACCCAGTACTTC.

The chain couples TRBV5-1 to TRBJ2-6; possibly TRBD2 for D (5 bases). The CDR3 has 17 residues. Trimming took 9 bases from V and 0 from J, leaving 19 bases between them. CDR1 is SGHRS and CDR2 is YFSETQ in the germline V gene. The chain's CDR3 is CATKEAGINSGANVLTF. The CDR3 bases are TGCGCCACTAAGGAGGCGGGCATAAACTCTGGGGCCAACGTCCTGACTTTC.

The gene calls are TRBV23-1 and TRBJ2-2, with no clear D. TRBV23-1 has ORF status, its function being uncertain. Trimming took 4 bases from V and 0 from J, leaving 15 bases between them. This CDR3 comprises 17 residues. This CDR3 is CASSLRPPQSNTGELFF. CDR3 nucleotide sequence: TGCGCCAGCAGTCTTCGGCCGCCACAGTCGAACACCGGGGAGCTGTTTTTT.

This chain links TRBV6-1 with TRBJ2-5, with TRBD2 identical over 14 bases. Losses at the gene ends were 4 bases for V and 3 bases for J; bases not matched to a gene: 1. CDR1 is MNHNS, CDR2 SASEGT, per germline. This CDR3 has 15 residues. The CDR3 sequence: CASSGGLAGEETQYF. The CDR3 DNA sequence: TGTGCCAGCAGTGGGGGACTAGCGGGAGAAGAGACCCAGTACTTC.

The chain links TRBV5-6 to TRBJ1-2; TRBD1 is a possible D gene (5 bases). The CDR3 covers 15 residues. Trimming took off 0 bases at V and 5 bases at J, with 14 bases between the two ends. Per the germline V gene, CDR1 is SGHDT and CDR2 is YYEEEE. The CDR3 reads CASSLAQGVGYGYTF. The CDR3 nucleotides are TGTGCCAGCAGCTTGGCGCAGGGAGTAGGGTATGGCTACACCTTC. Drawing the rest from reference TRBV5-6 and TRBJ1-2, the complete variable domain is DAGVTQSPTHLIKTRGQQVTLRCSPKSGHDTVSWYQQALGQGPQFIFQYYEEEERQRGNFPDRFSGHQFPNYSSELNVNALLLGDSALYLCASSLAQGVGYGYTFGSGTRLTVV.

This clone was counted once. V usage is TRBV19 and J usage is TRBJ2-5, with D perhaps assigned TRBD1 or TRBD2 (5 bases each). This CDR3 spans 14 amino acids. Germline V lookup: CDR1 LNHDA, CDR2 SQIVND (reference sequence). V lost 6 bases and J lost 5, with 16 bases in between. Written as DNA, the CDR3 is TGTGCCAGTAGACCAGCCGGGGCCCTGGAGACCCAGTACTTC. Translated, it gives CASRPAGALETQYF.

The sample holds a few counts of this clone. This chain links TRBV19 with TRBJ1-4; possible D gene TRBD1, 5 bases. The CDR3 consists of 17 residues. In germline, CDR1 is LNHDA, CDR2 SQIVND (reference sequence). V gave up 3 bases and J gave up 3 bases, with 17 bases separating them. The chain's CDR3 is CASSMFQGRPANEKLFF. The CDR3 DNA follows: TGTGCCAGTAGTATGTTCCAGGGCCGTCCAGCTAATGAAAAACTGTTTTTT.

The genes are TRBV28 and TRBJ2-1, with D hard to call. V was shortened by 2 bases and J by 6 bases, with 5 bases between the two germline ends. The CDR3 runs 12 residues. Germline CDR1 reads MDHEN; CDR2 reads SYDVKM. The CDR3 DNA reads as TGTGCCAGCAGTTTACCACCCAATGAGCAGTTCTTC. It encodes CASSLPPNEQFF.

The V gene is TRBV2, the J gene TRBJ2-7; TRBD2 matches at 10 bases. From germline, CDR1 is SNHLY and CDR2 FYNNEI. V lost 0 bases to trimming and J lost 3 bases; unmatched junction nucleotides: 11. CDR3 size: 18 residues. CDR3 sequence: CASSEAHRLAGTLYEQYF. The CDR3 nucleotides are TGTGCCAGCAGTGAAGCGCACCGACTAGCGGGCACTCTCTACGAGCAGTACTTC.

The genes are TRBV6-6 and TRBJ2-7; the D gene is possibly TRBD2 (6 bases). V lost 4 bases, J lost 2 bases, and 18 bases lay in between. The CDR3 loop spans 16 amino acids. From germline, CDR1 is MNHNY and CDR2 SVGAGI (reference sequence). CDR3 region: CASSSPGQGGTYEQYF. The CDR3 DNA reads TGTGCCAGCAGTTCCCCGGGGCAGGGAGGAACCTACGAGCAGTACTTC.

The chain has TRBV10-1 and TRBJ2-7, with TRBD1 as a possible D gene (5 bases). The CDR3 sequence is 13 residues long. Germline values: CDR1 WNHNN, CDR2 SYGVQD (reference sequence). The V end was cut by 3 bases, the J end by 4 bases, with 10 bases between. CDR3 nucleotide sequence: TGCGCCAGCAGTGATGGACACCCATACGAGCAGTACTTC. Protein product: CASSDGHPYEQYF.

On this clone itself: Other DNA sequences in the same sample also yield this CDR3. The chain employs TRBV5-1 and TRBJ2-3; tentative D call: TRBD2 (5 bases). V was clipped by 0 bases and J by 3 bases, with 11 bases between them. CDR1 and CDR2 from the germline V gene are SGHRS and YFSETQ. The CDR3 is 15 amino acids. The CDR3 nucleotides are TGCGCCAGCAGCTTGGCCGGGGTCGGGACAGATACGCAGTATTTT. This codes for CASSLAGVGTDTQYF.

The chain links TRBV7-9 to TRBJ2-1, with D tentatively TRBD2 (6 bases). V shed 11 bases and J shed 1 base, with 12 bases lying between them. Germline CDR1 reads SEHNR; CDR2 reads FQNEAQ (reference sequence). This CDR3 has 13 amino acids. The CDR3 DNA reads as TGTGCCGGGACTCGAGGGTCCTACAATGAGCAGTTCTTC. It yields the protein CAGTRGSYNEQFF.

In its sample, this clone was seen once. V gene TRBV15 combines with J gene TRBJ1-1; D is uncertain. The V gene's germline CDR1 is LNHNV and CDR2 YYDKDF (reference sequence). This CDR3 has 13 amino acids. V lost 4 bases and J 2 bases, leaving 8 bases between the germline ends. The CDR3 is CATSNGPNTEAFF. Written as DNA, the CDR3 is TGTGCCACCAGCAACGGGCCAAACACTGAAGCTTTCTTT.

A note on this clone: Different DNA sequences within this sample yield the same CDR3. This chain connects TRBV5-1 to TRBJ1-5, with no clear D. This CDR3 has 13 residues. Germline CDR1 and CDR2: SGHRS and YFSETQ. Trimming took off 2 bases at V and 7 bases at J, with 10 bases between the two ends. DNA of the CDR3: TGCGCCAGCAGCTTAGAGGGTTGGCAGCCCCAGCATTTT. Translated, it gives CASSLEGWQPQHF. Together with reference TRBV5-1 and TRBJ1-5, the CDR3 gives the full variable domain: KAGVTQTPRYLIKTRGQQVTLSCSPISGHRSVSWYQQTPGQGLQFLFEYFSETQRNKGNFPGRFSGRQFSNSRSEMNVSTLELGDSALYLCASSLEGWQPQHFGDGTRLSIL.

This clone was detected once. The V gene is TRBV7-8, the J gene TRBJ2-6; D gene unclear. Germline V gives CDR1 SGHVS, CDR2 FQNEAQ. The CDR3 is 15 amino acids. The germline V and J ends were trimmed by 2 bases and 0 bases, with 5 bases remaining between them. The CDR3 DNA reads TGTGCCAGCAGCTTAAGTCGCTCTGGGGCCAACGTCCTGACTTTC. Residues: CASSLSRSGANVLTF.

The V gene is TRBV15, the J gene TRBJ2-7; 8 bases map to TRBD1. Germline loops: CDR1 LNHNV, CDR2 YYDKDF (reference sequence). V lost 5 bases, J lost 7 bases, and 10 bases stayed unmatched. This CDR3 contains 14 residues. CDR3 sequence reads: CATSYNRGSEEQYF. The CDR3 nucleotides read TGTGCCACCAGCTACAACAGGGGGTCGGAGGAGCAGTACTTC.

This clone was counted between two and nine times. The chain recombines TRBV14 with TRBJ2-3; 7 bases agree with TRBD1. V shed 4 bases, J shed 11 bases, and the junction held 3 bases outside the gene matches. The CDR3 is made up of 11 amino acids. Germline V gene sequence: CDR1 SGHDN, CDR2 FVKESK. The CDR3 reads CASSLQGRQYF. CDR3 bases: TGTGCCAGCAGCCTACAGGGGAGGCAGTATTTT.

The chain has TRBV10-1 and TRBJ1-1; D is ambiguous. CDR1 is WNHNN and CDR2 is SYGVQD in the germline V gene (reference sequence). This CDR3 has 12 amino acids. Trimming shortened V by 3 bases and J by 9 bases, and 11 bases separated the two germline ends. CDR3 nucleotide sequence: TGCGCCAGCAGTGATCTCCCTGGGAAAGCTTTCTTT. It yields the protein CASSDLPGKAFF.

V usage is TRBV6-5 and J usage is TRBJ1-2; D is possibly TRBD1 (5 bases). From germline, CDR1 is MNHEY and CDR2 SVGAGI. The V gene lost 6 bases and the J gene lost 0 bases, with 14 bases spanning the gap. CDR3 length: 15 residues. CDR3 DNA: TGTGCCAGCAGACTACAGGCAACTCCTAACTATGGCTACACCTTC. It translates to CASRLQATPNYGYTF.

This chain connects TRBV11-3 to TRBJ2-1, with D perhaps matching TRBD2 (5 bases). The CDR3 consists of 15 residues. V shed 0 bases and J shed 9 bases, with 15 bases lying between them. From germline, CDR1 is SGHNT and CDR2 YENEEA. The CDR3 spells CASSLEPGPGFEQFF. The CDR3, as DNA: TGTGCCAGCAGCTTAGAGCCAGGCCCGGGGTTTGAGCAGTTCTTC.

This clone was counted many times. The V and J genes are TRBV6-4 and TRBJ2-1; TRBD1 might be the D (6 bases). Trimming shortened V by 2 bases and J by 1 base, and 9 bases separated the two germline ends. The CDR3 runs 15 residues. Germline assignment: CDR1 MRHNA and CDR2 SNTAGT. CDR3 sequence (DNA): TGTGCCAGCAGTGACGGGACAAAATCCTACAATGAGCAGTTCTTC. Translation gives CASSDGTKSYNEQFF.

The chain combines TRBV19 with TRBJ2-7; TRBD1 agrees at 9 bases. CDR1 LNHDA and CDR2 SQIVND come from the germline V gene (reference sequence). The CDR3 contains 13 residues. The V and J ends lost 11 bases and 2 bases, in that order; junction bases with no gene match: 7. As DNA, the CDR3 is TGTGCCTCAGACAGGGGGGTCCCCTACGAGCAGTACTTC. This gives the protein CASDRGVPYEQYF.

The V call is TRBV5-1, the J call TRBJ2-1, with D possibly matching TRBD2 (6 bases). The CDR3 has 15 amino acids. Per germline, CDR1 SGHRS and CDR2 YFSETQ. With 4 bases removed from V and 3 bases from J, the gap between germline ends came to 14 bases. DNA for the CDR3: TGCGCCAGCAGCGACTCGCCGGGACTCTACAATGAGCAGTTCTTC. It codes for CASSDSPGLYNEQFF.

The chain is built from TRBV5-1 and TRBJ1-1, with 9 positions matching TRBD1. Trimming removed 0 bases from V and 5 bases from J; junction bases left unmatched: 8. The CDR3 is 16 residues long. Germline values: CDR1 SGHRS, CDR2 YFSETQ. CDR3 sequence reads: CASSLDRGLAGTEAFF. CDR3 sequence (DNA): TGCGCCAGCAGCTTGGACAGGGGGCTGGCGGGGACTGAAGCTTTCTTT. The variable domain in full, completed from reference TRBV5-1 and TRBJ1-1, reads KAGVTQTPRYLIKTRGQQVTLSCSPISGHRSVSWYQQTPGQGLQFLFEYFSETQRNKGNFPGRFSGRQFSNSRSEMNVSTLELGDSALYLCASSLDRGLAGTEAFFGQGTRLTVV.